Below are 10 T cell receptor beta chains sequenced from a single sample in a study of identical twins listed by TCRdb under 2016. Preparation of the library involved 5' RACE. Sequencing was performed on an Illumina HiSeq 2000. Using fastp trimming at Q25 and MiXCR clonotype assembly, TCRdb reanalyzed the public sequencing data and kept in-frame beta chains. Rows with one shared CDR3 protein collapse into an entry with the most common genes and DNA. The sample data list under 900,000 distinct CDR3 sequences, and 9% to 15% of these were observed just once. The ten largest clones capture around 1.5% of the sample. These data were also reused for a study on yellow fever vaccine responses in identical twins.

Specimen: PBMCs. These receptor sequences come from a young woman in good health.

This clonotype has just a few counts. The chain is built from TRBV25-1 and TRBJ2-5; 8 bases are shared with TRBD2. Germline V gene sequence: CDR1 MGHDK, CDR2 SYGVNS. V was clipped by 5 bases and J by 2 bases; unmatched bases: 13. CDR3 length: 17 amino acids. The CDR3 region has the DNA TGTGCCAGCAGTCTCCTTGGTGGTAGCGGGGTTCAAGAGACCCAGTACTTC. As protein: CASSLLGGSGVQETQYF.

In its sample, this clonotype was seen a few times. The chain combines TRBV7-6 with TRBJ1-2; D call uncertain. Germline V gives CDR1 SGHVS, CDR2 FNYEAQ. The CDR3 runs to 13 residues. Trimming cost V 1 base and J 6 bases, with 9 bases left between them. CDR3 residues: CASSLEYSNGYTF. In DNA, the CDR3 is TGTGCCAGCAGCTTAGAGTATAGTAATGGCTACACCTTC.

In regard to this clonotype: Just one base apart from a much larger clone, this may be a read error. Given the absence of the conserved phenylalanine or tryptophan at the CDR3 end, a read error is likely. DNA of the CDR3: TGTGCCAGCAGTCTCACCGCTAGCGGGGTTATTTTGGATACGCAGTATTTA. Protein: CASSLTASGVILDTQYL. This chain joins TRBV28 and TRBJ2-3, with 9 bases aligning to TRBD2. The CDR3 consists of 17 residues. With 5 bases clipped from V and 6 bases from J, the junction kept 15 bases outside the gene matches. The germline V gene encodes CDR1 MDHEN and CDR2 SYDVKM.

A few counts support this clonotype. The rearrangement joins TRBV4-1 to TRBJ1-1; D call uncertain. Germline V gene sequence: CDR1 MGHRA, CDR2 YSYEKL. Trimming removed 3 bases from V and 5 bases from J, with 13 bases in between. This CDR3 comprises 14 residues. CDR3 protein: CASSQDPSWTEAFF. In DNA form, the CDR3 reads TGCGCCAGCAGCCAGGACCCTTCATGGACTGAAGCTTTCTTT.

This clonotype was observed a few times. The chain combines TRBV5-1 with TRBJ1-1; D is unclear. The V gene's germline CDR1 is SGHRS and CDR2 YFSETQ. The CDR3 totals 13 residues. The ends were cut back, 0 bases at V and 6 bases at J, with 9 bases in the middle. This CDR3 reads CASSLESPPEAFF. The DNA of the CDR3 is TGCGCCAGCAGCTTGGAGAGTCCCCCTGAAGCTTTCTTT.

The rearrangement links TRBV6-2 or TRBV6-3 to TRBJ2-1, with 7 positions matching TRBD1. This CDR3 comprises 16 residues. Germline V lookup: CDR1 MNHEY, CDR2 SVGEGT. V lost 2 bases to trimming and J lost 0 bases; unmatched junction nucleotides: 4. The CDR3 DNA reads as TGTGCCAGCAGTTACAAGGGGGCTCGCTCCTACAATGAGCAGTTCTTC. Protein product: CASSYKGARSYNEQFF.

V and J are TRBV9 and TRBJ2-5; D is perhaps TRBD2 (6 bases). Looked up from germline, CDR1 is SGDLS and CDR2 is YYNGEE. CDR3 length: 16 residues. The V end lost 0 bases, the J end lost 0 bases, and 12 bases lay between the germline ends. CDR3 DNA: TGTGCCAGCAGCGTAGGTCTAGCGACGTACCAAGAGACCCAGTACTTC. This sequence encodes CASSVGLATYQETQYF.

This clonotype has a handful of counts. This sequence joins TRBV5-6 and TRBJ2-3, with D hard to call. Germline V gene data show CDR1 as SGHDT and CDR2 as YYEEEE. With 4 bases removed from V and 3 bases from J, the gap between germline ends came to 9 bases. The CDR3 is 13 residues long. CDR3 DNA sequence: TGTGCCAGCAGCCCCATCGTAACAGATACGCAGTATTTT. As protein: CASSPIVTDTQYF.

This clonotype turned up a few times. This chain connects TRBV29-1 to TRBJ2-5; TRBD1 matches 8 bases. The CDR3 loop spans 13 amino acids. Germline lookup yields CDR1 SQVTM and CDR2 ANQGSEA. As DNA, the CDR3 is TGCAGTACTGACAGGGGTGGTCAAGAGACCCAGTACTTC. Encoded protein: CSTDRGGQETQYF.

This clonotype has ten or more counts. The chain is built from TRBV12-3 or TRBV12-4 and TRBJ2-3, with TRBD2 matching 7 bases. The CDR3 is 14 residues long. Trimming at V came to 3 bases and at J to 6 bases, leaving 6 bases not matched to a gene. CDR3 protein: CASSFGLVSDTQYF. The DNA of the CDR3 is TGTGCCAGCAGTTTCGGACTAGTTTCCGATACGCAGTATTTT.